The 12 T cell receptor beta chains below all came from one sample that was sequenced in a study of T cell responses to AZD1222 COVID-19 vaccine. This table comes from immunoSEQ multiplex PCR, and its TCRdb copy is limited to in-frame clones, with some not included. The table shows roughly 120,000 clones, with roughly 90% occurring only once. The source material was peripheral blood, sampled on day 0 of AZD1222 vaccination. Receptors originate from an adult in good health.

In its sample, this clone was seen once. The chain combines TRBV21-1 with TRBJ1-4. TRBV21-1 is a pseudogene. This CDR3 contains 18 residues. DNA for the CDR3: TGTGCCAGCAGCAAAGCGCTCGGGGGGAGTGCAACTAATGAAAAACTGTTTTTT. Its translation: CASSKALGGSATNEKLFF.

The rearrangement joins TRBV5-1 to TRBJ2-5; 8 bases agree with TRBD1. This CDR3 spans 16 amino acids. J was trimmed by 1 base and V by 4 bases; bases with no gene match: 9. Germline V gene data show CDR1 as SGHRS and CDR2 as YFSETQ. CDR3 loop: CASSRTGGRVQETQYF. CDR3 in DNA: TGCGCCAGCAGCCGAACAGGGGGAAGGGTCCAAGAGACCCAGTACTTC. Filled out from reference TRBV5-1 and TRBJ2-5, the complete variable domain reads KAGVTQTPRYLIKTRGQQVTLSCSPISGHRSVSWYQQTPGQGLQFLFEYFSETQRNKGNFPGRFSGRQFSNSRSEMNVSTLELGDSALYLCASSRTGGRVQETQYFGPGTRLLVL.

The chain links TRBV19 to TRBJ2-5; TRBD2 aligns across 9 bases. Germline lookup yields CDR1 LNHDA and CDR2 SQIVND (reference sequence). The CDR3 extends over 13 amino acids. With 3 bases clipped from V and 5 bases from J, the junction kept 1 base outside the gene matches. CDR3 residues: CASSIAGGETQYF. DNA of the CDR3: TGTGCCAGTAGTATTGCGGGAGGGGAGACCCAGTACTTC. The full variable domain, completed using reference TRBV19 and TRBJ2-5, is DGGITQSPKYLFRKEGQNVTLSCEQNLNHDAMYWYRQDPGQGLRLIYYSQIVNDFQKGDIAEGYSVSREKKESFPLTVTSAQKNPTAFYLCASSIAGGETQYFGPGTRLLVL.

The gene calls are TRBV10-3 and TRBJ2-3, with TRBD2 matching 8 bases. V gave up 5 bases and J gave up 0 bases; unmatched junction bases: 13. The CDR3 has 18 amino acids. The germline CDR1 and CDR2 sequences are ENHRY and SYGVKD. CDR3: CAISPAPLAGSSTDTQYF. The CDR3 nucleotides read TGTGCCATCAGTCCTGCCCCTTTAGCGGGATCTAGCACAGATACGCAGTATTTT.

V gene TRBV5-4 combines with J gene TRBJ1-2, with TRBD1 identical over 10 bases. Germline V gene data show CDR1 as SGHNT and CDR2 as YYREEE (reference sequence). Trimming at V came to 3 bases and at J to 6 bases, leaving 8 bases not matched to a gene. CDR3 size: 15 residues. DNA for the CDR3: TGTGCCAGCAGCTCGACAGGGGGCGCATCCAATGGCTACACCTTC. Translated, it gives CASSSTGGASNGYTF.

The chain recombines TRBV2 with TRBJ1-1; TRBD1 is a possible D gene (6 bases). The V gene lost 4 bases and the J gene lost 8 bases, with 11 bases spanning the gap. Germline values: CDR1 SNHLY, CDR2 FYNNEI. The CDR3 covers 12 residues. For the CDR3, the DNA is TGTGCCAGCAGTGGGCAGGGGTCCGAAGCTTTCTTT. Translation: CASSGQGSEAFF.

The chain couples TRBV7-7 to TRBJ1-2; no reliable D call. Germline assignment: CDR1 SSHAT and CDR2 FNYEAQ (reference sequence). V lost 8 bases and J lost 6, with 13 bases in between. The length of the CDR3 is 12 residues. The CDR3, as DNA: TGTGCCAGCCCTCGGACGCCCGATGGCTACACCTTC. Encoded protein: CASPRTPDGYTF.

About this clone itself: Additional DNA sequences in this sample encode the identical CDR3. The chain employs TRBV18 and TRBJ2-7; no definite D call. V shed 0 bases and J shed 2 bases, with 2 bases lying between them. The CDR3 is made up of 12 amino acids. Looked up from germline, CDR1 is KGHSH and CDR2 is LQKENI. CDR3 coding DNA: TGTGCCAGCTCACCACCCACCTACGAGCAGTACTTC. Its translation: CASSPPTYEQYF.

The chain is built from TRBV2 and TRBJ2-7; the match to TRBD2 covers 11 bases. The J segment lost 1 base and the V segment lost 4 bases, leaving 3 bases of the junction unmatched. Germline V gives CDR1 SNHLY, CDR2 FYNNEI. The CDR3 extends over 15 amino acids. CDR3 in amino acids: CASSVTSGASYEQYF. In DNA, the CDR3 is TGTGCCAGCAGTGTGACTAGCGGGGCTTCCTACGAGCAGTACTTC.

Only one count was recorded for this clone. V gene TRBV6-4 combines with J gene TRBJ2-2, with 12 bases lining up with TRBD2. The junction had 2 bases not matched to a gene; V was cut back by 4 bases and J by 5 bases. Germline-derived CDR1 and CDR2 are MRHNA and SNTAGT. This CDR3 region has 15 residues. CDR3 coding DNA: TGTGCCAGCAGTGCCCTAGCGGGAGGGACCGGGGAGCTGTTTTTT. This encodes CASSALAGGTGELFF.

The V call is TRBV6-2 or TRBV6-3, the J call TRBJ2-3; possible D gene TRBD1, 6 bases. The germline V gene has CDR1 MNHEY and CDR2 SVGEGT. The V end lost 6 bases, the J end lost 2 bases, and 18 bases lay between the germline ends. The CDR3 totals 16 residues. The CDR3, as DNA: TGTGCCAGCAGCCCTAGAGGGGGAGAAAACACAGATACGCAGTATTTT. It is translated as CASSPRGGENTDTQYF.

The V gene is TRBV12-3 or TRBV12-4, the J gene TRBJ2-2; D is undetermined. The CDR3 consists of 13 residues. Trimming cost V 1 base and J 8 bases, with 8 bases left between them. This chain's CDR3 is CASSLDVGGELFF. CDR3 DNA sequence: TGTGCCAGCAGTTTAGACGTTGGTGGGGAGCTGTTTTTT.